This T cell receptor (beta chain) emerged from a study of blood T cells in healthy people across ages. A word on this clonotype: What it recognizes is unknown.

Study results and limitations: Those diversity estimates obtained from one million T cells were thought to be underestimates.

The authors ran a second PCR of about 6 to 11 cycles using a sample-barcoded 5' primer and a J-beta primer mix. Each CDR3 protein gets one entry after TCRdb re-called the 5' RACE reads with MiXCR. The profile shows about 650,000 distinct CDR3 sequences, around 52% of them singletons. PBMCs were isolated at a quantity of at least 6 million per sample. Germline V CDR1 and CDR2: SQVTM, ANQGSEA. Trimming removed 6 bases at V and 13 bases at J, with 25 bases between. The CDR3 runs to 14 residues. This sequence originates from a woman aged 80 or over in good health. The source material was blood. The gene calls are TRBV29-1 and TRBJ2-4; a possible D gene is TRBD1 (6 bases). CDR3 nucleotide sequence: TGCAGCGTAGTAGGGCAGGGGAGATTGTACGGGCAGTACTTC. Protein product: CSVVGQGRLYGQYF.